This TCR beta chain appears in the sequencing data of a study of identical twins. This clonotype was seen once. Its antigen is unidentified. With a much larger clone just one base away, this may be a read error. A read error is likely, as this CDR3 ends without the conserved phenylalanine or tryptophan. The CDR3 loop spans 12 amino acids. Trimming left V 3 bases short and J 2 bases short, with 5 bases between. The germline CDR1 and CDR2 sequences are SGHRS and YFSETQ. TCRdb redid the calling of the 5' RACE reads with MiXCR, one entry per CDR3 protein. The sample yields about 430,000 distinct CDR3 sequences, roughly 18% seen once. Study findings and constraints: Cross-sectional statistics, not tracking of the same donors, supported the conclusions.

The V call is TRBV5-1, the J call TRBJ2-5; D is unclear. Sequencing was done on a sample of naive T cells sorted from blood. The clonotype was recovered from a man aged 50 to 59 in good health. The CDR3 loop reads CASSSLQETQYY. The DNA for the CDR3 is TGCGCCAGCAGCTCCTTGCAAGAGACCCAGTACTAC.